This T cell receptor (beta chain) appears in the sequencing data of a study of beta chain features in type 1 diabetes. Study-wide findings and caveats: Within each of all four CD4+ subsets, Type 1 diabetes patients had TCRB CDR3s that were moderately but significantly shorter. Sequencing used cDNA, and cells with high TCR expression could therefore be over-represented.

Sequencing targeted expressed TCRB transcripts, as all isolated RNA had been reverse transcribed. The protocol was immunoSEQ multiplex PCR, while the TCRdb copy is restricted to in-frame clones and leaves out a portion. The data contain about 340,000 clones, less than 15% of them singletons. V lost 4 bases, J lost 7 bases, and 10 bases lay in between. The V gene's germline CDR1 is ENHRY and CDR2 SYGVKD. The length of the CDR3 is 12 residues. As for this clone: What it binds is not known.

The source of this sequence is a woman under 30 with type 1 diabetes. The sample taken for sequencing was naive CD4+ T cells from blood. The V gene is TRBV10-3, the J gene TRBJ1-1; perhaps TRBD1 as D (5 bases). CDR3 sequence (DNA): TGTGCCATCAGTGCTGCGGGGGATGAAGCTTTCTTT. It translates to CAISAAGDEAFF.